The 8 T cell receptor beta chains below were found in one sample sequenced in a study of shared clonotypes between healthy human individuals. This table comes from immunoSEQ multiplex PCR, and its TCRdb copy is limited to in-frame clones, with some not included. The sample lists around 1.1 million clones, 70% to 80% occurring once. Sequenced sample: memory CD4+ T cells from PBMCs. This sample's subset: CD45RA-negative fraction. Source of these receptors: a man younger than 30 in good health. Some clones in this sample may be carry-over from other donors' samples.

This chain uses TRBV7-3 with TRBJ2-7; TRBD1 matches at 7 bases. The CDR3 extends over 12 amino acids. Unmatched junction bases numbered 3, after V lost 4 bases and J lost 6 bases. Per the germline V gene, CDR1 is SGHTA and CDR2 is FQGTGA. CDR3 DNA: TGTGCCAGCAGCTCACACAGGGGCGAGCAGTACTTC. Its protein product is CASSSHRGEQYF.

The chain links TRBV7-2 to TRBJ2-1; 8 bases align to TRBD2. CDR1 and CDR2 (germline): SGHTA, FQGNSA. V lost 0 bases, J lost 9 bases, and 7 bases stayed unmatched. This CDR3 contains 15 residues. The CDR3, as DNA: TGTGCCAGCAGCTTAGCGGGACTAGTCGCTGTTGAGCAGTTCTTC. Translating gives CASSLAGLVAVEQFF.

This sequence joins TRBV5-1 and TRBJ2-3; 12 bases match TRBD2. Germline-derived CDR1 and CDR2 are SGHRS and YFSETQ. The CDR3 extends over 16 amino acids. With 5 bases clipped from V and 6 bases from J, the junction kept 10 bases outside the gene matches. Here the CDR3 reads CASRQPSGRVGDTQYF. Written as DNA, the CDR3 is TGCGCCAGCAGACAACCTAGCGGGAGGGTTGGGGATACGCAGTATTTT.

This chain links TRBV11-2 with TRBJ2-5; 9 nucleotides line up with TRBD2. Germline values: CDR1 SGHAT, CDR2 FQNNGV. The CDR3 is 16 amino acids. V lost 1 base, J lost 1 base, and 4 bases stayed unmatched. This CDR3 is CASSLVGGRAQETQYF. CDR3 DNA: TGTGCCAGCAGCTTAGTCGGCGGGAGGGCCCAAGAGACCCAGTACTTC.

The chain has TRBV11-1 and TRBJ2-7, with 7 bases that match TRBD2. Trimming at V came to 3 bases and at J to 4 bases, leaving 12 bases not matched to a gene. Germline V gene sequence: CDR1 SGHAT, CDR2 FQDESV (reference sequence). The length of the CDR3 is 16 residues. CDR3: CASSFVQGAGSYEQYF. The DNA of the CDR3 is TGTGCCAGCAGCTTTGTGCAAGGAGCGGGATCTTACGAGCAGTACTTC.

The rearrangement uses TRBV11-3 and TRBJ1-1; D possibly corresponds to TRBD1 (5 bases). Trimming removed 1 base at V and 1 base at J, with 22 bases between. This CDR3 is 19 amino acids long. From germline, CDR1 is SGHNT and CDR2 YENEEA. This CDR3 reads CASSLVYLGTPQENTEAFF. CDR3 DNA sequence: TGTGCCAGCAGCTTAGTGTATTTGGGGACTCCTCAGGAGAACACTGAAGCTTTCTTT. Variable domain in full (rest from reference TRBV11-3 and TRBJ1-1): EAGVVQSPRYKIIEKKQPVAFWCNPISGHNTLYWYLQNLGQGPELLIRYENEEAVDDSQLPKDRFSAERLKGVDSTLKIQPAELGDSAVYLCASSLVYLGTPQENTEAFFGQGTRLTVV.

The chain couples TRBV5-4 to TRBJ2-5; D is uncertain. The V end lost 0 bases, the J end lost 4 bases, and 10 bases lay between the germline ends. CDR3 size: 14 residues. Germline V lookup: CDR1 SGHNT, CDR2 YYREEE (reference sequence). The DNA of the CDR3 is TGTGCCAGCAGCTTGGCGGGTGCCGGAGAGACCCAGTACTTC. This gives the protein CASSLAGAGETQYF.

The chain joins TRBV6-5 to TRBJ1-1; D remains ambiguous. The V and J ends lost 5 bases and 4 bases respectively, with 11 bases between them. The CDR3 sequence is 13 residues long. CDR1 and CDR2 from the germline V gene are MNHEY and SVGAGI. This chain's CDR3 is CASSPDWRTEAFF. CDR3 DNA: TGTGCCAGCAGTCCCGATTGGCGCACTGAAGCTTTCTTT.